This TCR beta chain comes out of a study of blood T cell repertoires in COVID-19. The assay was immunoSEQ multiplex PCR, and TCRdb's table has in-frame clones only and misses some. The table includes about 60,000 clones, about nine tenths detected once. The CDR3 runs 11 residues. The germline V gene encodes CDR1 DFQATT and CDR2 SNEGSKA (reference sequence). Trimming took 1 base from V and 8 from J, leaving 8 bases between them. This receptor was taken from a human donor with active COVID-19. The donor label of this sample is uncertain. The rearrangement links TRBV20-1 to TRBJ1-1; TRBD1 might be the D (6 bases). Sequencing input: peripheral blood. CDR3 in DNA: TGCAGTGCTAGAGCAGGGGTGGAAGCTTTCTTT. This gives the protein CSARAGVEAFF.